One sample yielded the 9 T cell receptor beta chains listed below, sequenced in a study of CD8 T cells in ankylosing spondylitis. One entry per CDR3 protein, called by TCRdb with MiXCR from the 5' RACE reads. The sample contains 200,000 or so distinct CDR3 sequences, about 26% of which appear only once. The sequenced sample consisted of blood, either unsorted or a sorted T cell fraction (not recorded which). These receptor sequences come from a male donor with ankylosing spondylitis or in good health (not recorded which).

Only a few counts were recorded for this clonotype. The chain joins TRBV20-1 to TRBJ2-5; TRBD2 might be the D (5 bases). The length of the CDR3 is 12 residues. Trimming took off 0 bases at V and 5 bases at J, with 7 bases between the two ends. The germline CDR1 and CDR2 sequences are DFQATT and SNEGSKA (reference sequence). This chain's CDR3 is CSARDRGETQYF. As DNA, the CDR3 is TGCAGTGCTAGAGATCGAGGGGAGACCCAGTACTTC.

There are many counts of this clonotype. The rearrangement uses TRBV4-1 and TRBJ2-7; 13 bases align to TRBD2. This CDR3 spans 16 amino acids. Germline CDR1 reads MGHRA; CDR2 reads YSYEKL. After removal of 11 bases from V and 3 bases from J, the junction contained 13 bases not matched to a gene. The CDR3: CASTGTSGAGRYEQYF. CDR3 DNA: TGCGCCTCTACCGGGACTAGCGGGGCCGGCCGCTACGAGCAGTACTTC.

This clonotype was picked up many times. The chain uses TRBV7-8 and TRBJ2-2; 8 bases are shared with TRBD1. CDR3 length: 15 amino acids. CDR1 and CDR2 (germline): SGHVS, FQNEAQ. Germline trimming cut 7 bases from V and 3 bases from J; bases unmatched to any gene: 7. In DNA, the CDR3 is TGTGCCAGCACCTCCCAGGGGGCCTACACCGGGGAGCTGTTTTTT. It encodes CASTSQGAYTGELFF.

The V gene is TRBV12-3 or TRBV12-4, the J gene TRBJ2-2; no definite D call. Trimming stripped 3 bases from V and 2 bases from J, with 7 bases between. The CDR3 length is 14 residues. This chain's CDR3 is CASSFRLNTGELFF. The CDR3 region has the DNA TGTGCCAGCAGTTTTAGGCTTAACACCGGGGAGCTGTTTTTT.

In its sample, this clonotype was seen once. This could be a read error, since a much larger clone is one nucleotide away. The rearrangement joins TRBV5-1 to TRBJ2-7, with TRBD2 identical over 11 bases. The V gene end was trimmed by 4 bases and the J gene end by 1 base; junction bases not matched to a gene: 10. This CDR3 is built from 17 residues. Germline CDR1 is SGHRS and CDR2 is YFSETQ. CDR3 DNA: TGCGCCAGCAGCCCCGCACTAGCGGGAGCTGGTTCCTACGAGCAGTACTTC. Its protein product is CASSPALAGAGSYEQYF.

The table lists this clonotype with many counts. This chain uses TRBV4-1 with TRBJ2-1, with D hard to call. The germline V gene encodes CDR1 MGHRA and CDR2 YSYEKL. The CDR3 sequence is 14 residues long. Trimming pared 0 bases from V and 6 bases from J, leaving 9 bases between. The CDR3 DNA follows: TGCGCCAGCAGCCAAGATCGTCAGCGCAATGAGCAGTTCTTC. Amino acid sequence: CASSQDRQRNEQFF.

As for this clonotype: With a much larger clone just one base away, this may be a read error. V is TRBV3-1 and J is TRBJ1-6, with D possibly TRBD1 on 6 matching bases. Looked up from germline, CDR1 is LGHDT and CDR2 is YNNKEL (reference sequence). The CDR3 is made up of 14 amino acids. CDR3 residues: CASSQDRRGEPLPF. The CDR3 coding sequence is TGTGCCAGCAGCCAAGATCGAAGGGGGGAACCCCTCCCCTTT.

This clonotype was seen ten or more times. CDR3 nucleotide sequence: TGTGCCAGCAGTTTACGGGGGGGCTCCTACGAGCAGTACTTC. It is translated as CASSLRGGSYEQYF. The J gene is TRBJ2-7, the V gene TRBV28; 8 nucleotides match TRBD2. This CDR3 contains 14 residues. V lost 2 bases to trimming and J lost 0 bases; unmatched junction nucleotides: 0. Germline CDR1 is MDHEN and CDR2 is SYDVKM.

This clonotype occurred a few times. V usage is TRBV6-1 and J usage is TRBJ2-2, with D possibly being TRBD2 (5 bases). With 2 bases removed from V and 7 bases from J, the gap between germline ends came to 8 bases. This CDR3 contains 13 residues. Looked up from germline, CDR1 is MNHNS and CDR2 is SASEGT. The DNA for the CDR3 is TGTGCCAGCAGTGAACAGCGGTTCGGGGAGCTGTTTTTT. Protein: CASSEQRFGELFF.